This is a list of T cell receptor beta chains from one sample in a study of human T cells and chemical hapten exposure. TCRdb reanalysed the RACE reads using MiXCR and keeps one entry per CDR3 protein. The repertoire has about 260,000 distinct CDR3 sequences, about 9.4% of them found once; the top ten carry 2% to 2.5%. Source: whole blood, taken in connection with sensitization to the hapten diphenylcyclopropenone (DPC). All receptors derive from a woman aged 35 to 49 with alopecia areata. Some clones in this sample may be carry-over from other donors' samples. Each CDR3 is given with its conserved first and last residue. The order of the fields is D gene, J gene, V gene, clone size, CDR3 DNA, CDR3 protein. The D gene is left open where the match is weak. Where a row states a size, it is once, few, many or the class of an expanded clone; other rows omit it.

>.|TRBJ2-7|TRBV7-2|.
TGTGCCAGCAGCCGGGGGCGGGGGCGCGGATACGAGCAGTACTTC
CASSRGRGRGYEQYF
>.|TRBJ1-4|TRBV7-9|.
TGTGCCAGCAGCTTAGCGGAGACAGGACCTGAAAAACTGTTTTTT
CASSLAETGPEKLFF
>.|TRBJ2-2|TRBV6-2/TRBV6-3|.
TGTGCCAGCAGTTGGAGGGGCGAGACCGGGGAGCTGTTTTTT
CASSWRGETGELFF
>.|TRBJ2-7|TRBV7-2|.
TGTGCCAGCAGCCGAGGTGACAGGCTCTACGAGCAGTACTTC
CASSRGDRLYEQYF
>.|TRBJ1-3|TRBV13|few
TGTGCCAGCAGCTCCCGGGCGGGTAGCTCTGGAAACACCATATATTTT
CASSSRAGSSGNTIYF
>.|TRBJ2-1|TRBV5-1|few
TGCGCCAGCAGCTTGACAGGGCCTACATCCTACAATGAGCAGTTCTTC
CASSLTGPTSYNEQFF
>.|TRBJ2-7|TRBV20-1|.
TGCAGTGCTCACAGCCGATCCTACGAGCAGTACTTC
CSAHSRSYEQYF
>TRBD1|TRBJ2-6|TRBV29-1|many
TGCAGCGTTGAGGGACAGGGTGCAGGGGCCAACGTCCTGACTTTC
CSVEGQGAGANVLTF
>TRBD2|TRBJ2-1|TRBV20-1|few
TGCAGTGCTAGAGACTTGGCTAGCGGGAGGGTGAGCTCCTACAATGAGCAGTTCTTC
CSARDLASGRVSSYNEQFF
>.|TRBJ1-2|TRBV24-1|few
TGTGCCACCAGTGATTTTACAGGGCATGGCTACACCTTC
CATSDFTGHGYTF
>TRBD2|TRBJ2-1|TRBV7-9|.
TGTGCCAGCAGCTGGGCGGCGGGAGGACCTATTGAGCAGTTCTTC
CASSWAAGGPIEQFF
>.|TRBJ1-1|TRBV29-1|few
TGCAGTGTAAGGCAGGTGAACACTGAAGCTTTCTTT
CSVRQVNTEAFF
>.|TRBJ1-5|TRBV6-2/TRBV6-3|.
TGTGCCAGCAGTTACTGGGGTGGCAATCAGCCCCAGCATTTT
CASSYWGGNQPQHF
>.|TRBJ1-2|TRBV7-9|few
TGTGCCAGCAGCTTAGGCCAGGGATTTAAAGACTATGGCTACACCTTC
CASSLGQGFKDYGYTF
>.|TRBJ1-1|TRBV29-1|.
TGCAGCGCCGGGGAGGGGCCGGTCACTGAAGCTTTCTTT
CSAGEGPVTEAFF
>TRBD2|TRBJ2-5|TRBV7-2|.
TGTGCCAGCAGCTTAATCCCTAGCGGGAGACAAGAGACCCAGTACTTC
CASSLIPSGRQETQYF
>TRBD2|TRBJ2-1|TRBV9|many
TGTGCCAGCAGCGTCGGGACTAGTGGGGTCAATGAGCAGTTCTTC
CASSVGTSGVNEQFF
>.|TRBJ2-7|TRBV5-1|.
TGCGCCAGCAGCTCAATGATGACCACGAAGGAGCAGTACTTC
CASSSMMTTKEQYF
>TRBD2|TRBJ2-3|TRBV28|many
TGTGCCAGCAAACTAGCGGGAGGGCTAGATACGCAGTATTTT
CASKLAGGLDTQYF
>.|TRBJ1-2|TRBV5-5|.
TGTGCCAGAAGCTTAGGGCCGGGGATGGACTATGGCTACACCTTC
CARSLGPGMDYGYTF
>.|TRBJ1-4|TRBV9|.
TGTGCCAGCAGCGTAAACCAGCTTGAAAAACTGTTTTTT
CASSVNQLEKLFF
>TRBD2|TRBJ2-7|TRBV7-2|few
TGTGCCAGCAGCTTTGGACTAGCGACATCCTACGAGCAGTACTTC
CASSFGLATSYEQYF
>.|TRBJ2-5|TRBV5-4|.
TGTGCCAGCAGATCCGGAGGGCCGGAAGAGACCCAGTACTTC
CASRSGGPEETQYF
>TRBD1|TRBJ1-6|TRBV9|few
TGTGCCAGCAGCTTCCAGACAGGGCTCAATTCACCCCTCCACTTT
CASSFQTGLNSPLHF
>.|TRBJ2-1|TRBV7-2|.
TGTGCCAGCAGCTTAGCGACGGGGGTGAGGTTCTTC
CASSLATGVRFF
>.|TRBJ2-7|TRBV4-1|few
TGCGCCAGCAGCCAAGCGCCCTCCTACGAGCAGTACTTC
CASSQAPSYEQYF
>.|TRBJ2-1|TRBV10-3|.
TGTGCCATCAGTGAAGGGGCTAGTAGATACAATGAGCAGTTCTTC
CAISEGASRYNEQFF
>.|TRBJ2-3|TRBV3-1|.
TGTGCCAGCAGCCAAGAATTGAGGGATACGCAGTATTTT
CASSQELRDTQYF
>.|TRBJ2-2|TRBV12-3/TRBV12-4|.
TGTGCCAGCAGTTTAAACTCAGGCGGGGAGCTGTTTTTT
CASSLNSGGELFF
>.|TRBJ1-1|TRBV5-1|few
TGCGCCAGCAGCTTGAACGCTGTGAGCACTGAAGCTTTCTTT
CASSLNAVSTEAFF
>.|TRBJ2-2|TRBV12-3/TRBV12-4|few
TGTGCCAGCAGTATTACTAGGGCCCTAGGAGCCGGGGAGCTGTTTTTT
CASSITRALGAGELFF
>.|TRBJ1-2|TRBV28|.
TGTGCCAGCAGTCCTCCTAGACAGGACTATGGCTACACCTTC
CASSPPRQDYGYTF
>.|TRBJ2-3|TRBV20-1|few
TGCAGTGCTCTAGACCAGGGCGCAGATACGCAGTATTTT
CSALDQGADTQYF
>.|TRBJ1-5|TRBV27|.
TGTGCCAGCAGCTCAACCAGGGTGATGCATTTT
CASSSTRVMHF
>TRBD2|TRBJ2-1|TRBV28|few
TGTGCCAGCAGTGCGCTCCACGGGACTAGCGGGAGGGTTTATGGAGATGAGCAGTTCTTC
CASSALHGTSGRVYGDEQFF
>.|TRBJ2-7|TRBV6-5|few
TGTGCCAGCAGTTACGATGGGACATCCCCCTACGAGCAGTACTTC
CASSYDGTSPYEQYF
>TRBD2|TRBJ2-7|TRBV28|many
TGTGCCAGCAGTTTACTCGGCGGCCGGGGGGGGTACGAGCAGTACTTC
CASSLLGGRGGYEQYF
>.|TRBJ2-3|TRBV7-9|few
TGTGCCAGCAGCTTAGCCTCCCTACCGCGGACTGCAGATACGCAGTATTTT
CASSLASLPRTADTQYF
>.|TRBJ2-1|TRBV20-1|few
TGCAGTGCTGAGGACGAGCGCTCCTACAATGAGCAGTTCTTC
CSAEDERSYNEQFF
>TRBD2|TRBJ2-1|TRBV4-2|.
TGTGCCAGCAGCCAAGACGGACTAGCGGGAGTTAATGAGCAGTTCTTC
CASSQDGLAGVNEQFF
>.|TRBJ2-7|TRBV4-1|few
TGCGCCAGCAGCCTCGTCGACAGGACCTACGAGCAGTACTTC
CASSLVDRTYEQYF
>.|TRBJ1-5|TRBV6-2/TRBV6-3|few
TGTGCCAGCAGTTACGCGCAGGATTACCAGCCCCAGCATTTT
CASSYAQDYQPQHF
>.|TRBJ2-5|TRBV6-2/TRBV6-3|many
TGTGCCAGCAGCTCCCTGGAGACCCAGTACTTC
CASSSLETQYF
>.|TRBJ2-2|TRBV7-2|few
TGTGCCAGCAGCTTCGGTCTTGACACCGGGGAGCTGTTTTTT
CASSFGLDTGELFF
>.|TRBJ1-3|TRBV5-1|many
TGCGCCAGCAGCCTGGACAGCTCTGGAAACACCATATATTTT
CASSLDSSGNTIYF
>.|TRBJ2-7|TRBV20-1|few
TGCAGTGGCACCGTAGGGATTGACTACGAGCAGTACTTC
CSGTVGIDYEQYF
>TRBD2|TRBJ2-2|TRBV29-1|.
TGCAGCGTTAGACTAGCGGGAGCGGTTTCCGGGGAGCTGTTTTTT
CSVRLAGAVSGELFF
>.|TRBJ2-1|TRBV20-1|.
TGCAGTGCTAGCCAGGGAAATGAGCAGTTCTTC
CSASQGNEQFF
>.|TRBJ2-3|TRBV7-2|many
TGTGCCAGCAGCTTGGGGGCCCCCCCAGATACGCAGTATTTT
CASSLGAPPDTQYF
>.|TRBJ2-1|TRBV19|.
TGTGCCAGTAGTAGCACTCCGGGAATTGGGGGTGAGCAGTTCTTC
CASSSTPGIGGEQFF
>.|TRBJ2-7|TRBV20-1|.
TGCAGTGCGAACTCCATGGTCGGGTCCTACGAGCAGTACTTC
CSANSMVGSYEQYF
>.|TRBJ1-5|TRBV28|many
TGTGCCAGCAGTTCCCTACTTATTAGCAATCAGCCCCAGCATTTT
CASSSLLISNQPQHF